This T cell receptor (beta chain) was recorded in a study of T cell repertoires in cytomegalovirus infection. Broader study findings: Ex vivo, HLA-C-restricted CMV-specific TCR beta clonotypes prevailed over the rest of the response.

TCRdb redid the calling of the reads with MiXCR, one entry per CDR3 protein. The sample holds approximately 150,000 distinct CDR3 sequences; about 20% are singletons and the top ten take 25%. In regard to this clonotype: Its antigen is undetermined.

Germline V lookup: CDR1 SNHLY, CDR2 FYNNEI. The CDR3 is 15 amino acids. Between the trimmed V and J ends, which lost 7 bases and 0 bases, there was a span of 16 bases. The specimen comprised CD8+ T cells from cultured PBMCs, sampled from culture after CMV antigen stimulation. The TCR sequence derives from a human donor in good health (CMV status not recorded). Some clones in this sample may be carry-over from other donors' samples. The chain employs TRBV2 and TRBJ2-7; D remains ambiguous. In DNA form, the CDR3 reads TGTGCCAGCACCTGGGTGACCGAGAGCTCCTACGAGCAGTACTTC. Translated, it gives CASTWVTESSYEQYF. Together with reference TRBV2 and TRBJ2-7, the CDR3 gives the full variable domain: EPEVTQTPSHQVTQMGQEVILRCVPISNHLYFYWYRQILGQKVEFLVSFYNNEISEKSEIFDDQFSVERPDGSNFTLKIRSTKLEDSAMYFCASTWVTESSYEQYFGPGTRLTVT.